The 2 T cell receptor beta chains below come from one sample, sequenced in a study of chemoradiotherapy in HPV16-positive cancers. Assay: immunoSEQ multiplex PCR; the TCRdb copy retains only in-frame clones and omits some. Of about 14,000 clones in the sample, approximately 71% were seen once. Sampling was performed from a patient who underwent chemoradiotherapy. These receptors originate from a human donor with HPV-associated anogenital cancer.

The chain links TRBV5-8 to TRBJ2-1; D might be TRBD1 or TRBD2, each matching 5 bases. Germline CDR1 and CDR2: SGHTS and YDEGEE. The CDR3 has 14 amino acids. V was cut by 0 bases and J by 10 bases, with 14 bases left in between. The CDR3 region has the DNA TGTGCCAGCAGCTTGGAACTAGGGGATCAAGAGCAGTTCTTC. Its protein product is CASSLELGDQEQFF.

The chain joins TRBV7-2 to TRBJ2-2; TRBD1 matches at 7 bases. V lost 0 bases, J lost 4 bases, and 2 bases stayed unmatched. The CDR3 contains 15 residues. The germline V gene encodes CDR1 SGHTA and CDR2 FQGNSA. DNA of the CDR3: TGTGCCAGCAGCTTAGCGACAGGGCGCACCGGGGAGCTGTTTTTT. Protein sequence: CASSLATGRTGELFF.